This passage covers 4 T cell receptor beta chains from one sample sequenced in a study of blood T cells in healthy people across ages (dated by TCRdb to between 2014 and 2017). Libraries were constructed by 5' RACE. This sample was sequenced with an Illumina HiSeq 2500. A second about 7 to 11 cycle PCR used a sample-barcoded 5' primer and a J-beta primer mix. TCRdb reprocessed the public reads (quality trimming at Q25 with fastp, clone calling with MiXCR) and kept in-frame beta chains. Every distinct CDR3 protein forms one entry, paired with its most common genes and DNA. Present in this sample are about 780,000 distinct CDR3 sequences, roughly 24% of which were seen just once. The top ten clones comprise about 3% of the sample. These data were also reused for a study on T cells of mothers and their children.

Material for sequencing was blood. These receptors came from a boy aged 5-17 years in good health.

DNA for the CDR3: TGTGCCATCAGTGAGTCGGGGGGACGTGAGCAGTTCTTC. Its protein is CAISESGGREQFF. The genes are TRBV10-3 and TRBJ2-5, with D perhaps matching TRBD2 (6 bases). The J call is uncertain, as TRBJ2-1 better fits the DNA end. The CDR3 contains 13 residues. Per germline, CDR1 ENHRY and CDR2 SYGVKD.

The chain combines TRBV12-5 with TRBJ2-3; TRBD1 might be the D (7 bases). Germline CDR1 and CDR2: LGHNT and FRNRAP. With 4 bases removed from V and 2 bases from J, the gap between germline ends came to 22 bases. The CDR3 consists of 18 residues. CDR3: CASGSMGGTALSTDTQYF. Written as DNA, the CDR3 is TGTGCTAGTGGTTCAATGGGCGGGACAGCTTTATCCACAGATACGCAGTATTTT.

This clonotype was seen more than once but under ten times. V is TRBV12-3 or TRBV12-4 and J is TRBJ2-1, with D unresolved. This CDR3 is built from 13 residues. Trimming left V 5 bases short and J 5 bases short, with 10 bases between. The DNA for the CDR3 is TGTGCCAGCAGTCCCCGACGGAACAATGAGCAGTTCTTC. Protein sequence: CASSPRRNNEQFF.

Many counts were recorded for this clonotype. V and J are TRBV29-1 and TRBJ1-4; tentatively, D is TRBD1 (5 bases). From germline, CDR1 is SQVTM and CDR2 ANQGSEA. Between the trimmed V and J ends, which lost 5 bases and 7 bases, there was a span of 11 bases. There are 12 residues in the CDR3. In DNA, the CDR3 is TGCAGCGTTAGAGACAGTGGTGAAAAACTGTTTTTT. Translated, it gives CSVRDSGEKLFF. Filled out from reference TRBV29-1 and TRBJ1-4, the complete variable domain reads SAVISQKPSRDICQRGTSLTIQCQVDSQVTMMFWYRQQPGQSLTLIATANQGSEATYESGFVIDKFPISRPNLTFSTLTVSNMSPEDSSIYLCSVRDSGEKLFFGSGTQLSVL.